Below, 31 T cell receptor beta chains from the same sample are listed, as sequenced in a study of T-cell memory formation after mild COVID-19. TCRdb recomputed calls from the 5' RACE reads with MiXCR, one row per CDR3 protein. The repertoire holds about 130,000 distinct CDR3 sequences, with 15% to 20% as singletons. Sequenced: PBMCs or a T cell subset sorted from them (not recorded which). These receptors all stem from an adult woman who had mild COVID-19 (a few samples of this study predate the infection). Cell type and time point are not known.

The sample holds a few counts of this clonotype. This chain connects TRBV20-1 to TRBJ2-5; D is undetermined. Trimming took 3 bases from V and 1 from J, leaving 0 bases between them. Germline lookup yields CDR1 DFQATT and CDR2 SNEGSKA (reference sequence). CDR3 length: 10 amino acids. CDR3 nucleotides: TGCAGTGCTAGCCAAGAGACCCAGTACTTC. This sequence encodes CSASQETQYF.

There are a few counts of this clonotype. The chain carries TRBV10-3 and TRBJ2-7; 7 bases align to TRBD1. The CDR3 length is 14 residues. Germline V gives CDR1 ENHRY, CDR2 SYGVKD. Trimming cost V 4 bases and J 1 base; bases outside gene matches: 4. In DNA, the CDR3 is TGTGCCATCAGTGGTAGGGACAGTTCCTACGAGCAGTACTTC. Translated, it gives CAISGRDSSYEQYF.

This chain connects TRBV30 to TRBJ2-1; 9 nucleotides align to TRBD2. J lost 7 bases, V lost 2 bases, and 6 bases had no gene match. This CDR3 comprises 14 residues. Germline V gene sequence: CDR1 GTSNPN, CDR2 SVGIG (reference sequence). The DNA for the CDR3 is TGTGCCTGGAGTCCTAGCGGGGTCTATAATGAGCAGTTCTTC. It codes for CAWSPSGVYNEQFF.

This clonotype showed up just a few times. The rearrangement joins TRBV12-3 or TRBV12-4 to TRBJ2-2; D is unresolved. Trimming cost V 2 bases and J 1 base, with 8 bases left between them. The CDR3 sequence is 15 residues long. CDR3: CASSLRVVNTGELFF. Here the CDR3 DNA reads TGTGCCAGCAGTTTACGGGTCGTGAACACCGGGGAGCTGTTTTTT.

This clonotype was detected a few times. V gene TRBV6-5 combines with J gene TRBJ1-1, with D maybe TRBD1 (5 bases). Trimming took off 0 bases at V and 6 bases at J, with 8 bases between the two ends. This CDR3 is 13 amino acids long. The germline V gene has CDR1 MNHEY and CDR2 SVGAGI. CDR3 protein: CASSYSGGSEAFF. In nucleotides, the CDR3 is TGTGCCAGCAGTTACTCGGGGGGGTCTGAAGCTTTCTTT.

The CDR3 spells CATSGGLGTEAFF. CDR3 sequence (DNA): TGTGCCACCAGTGGGGGACTTGGGACTGAAGCTTTCTTT. This sequence joins TRBV24-1 and TRBJ1-1, with D possibly being TRBD1 (5 bases). The CDR3 is made up of 13 amino acids. V was pared by 5 bases and J by 5 bases, with 11 bases between. Per germline, CDR1 KGHDR and CDR2 SFDVKD.

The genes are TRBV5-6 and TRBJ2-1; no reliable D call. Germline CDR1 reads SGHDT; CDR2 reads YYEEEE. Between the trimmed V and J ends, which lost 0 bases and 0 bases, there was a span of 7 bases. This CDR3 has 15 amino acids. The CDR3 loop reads CASSLEVNSYNEQFF. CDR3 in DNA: TGTGCCAGCAGCTTGGAGGTTAACTCCTACAATGAGCAGTTCTTC.

CDR3 in amino acids: CASSPTVASSGEQYF. The CDR3 bases are TGCGCCAGCAGCCCCACGGTAGCATCGTCGGGGGAGCAGTACTTC. The rearrangement joins TRBV5-1 to TRBJ2-7; the D gene is possibly TRBD2 (5 bases). V was trimmed by 4 bases and J by 7 bases, leaving 21 bases between them. Looked up from germline, CDR1 is SGHRS and CDR2 is YFSETQ. The CDR3 has 15 amino acids.

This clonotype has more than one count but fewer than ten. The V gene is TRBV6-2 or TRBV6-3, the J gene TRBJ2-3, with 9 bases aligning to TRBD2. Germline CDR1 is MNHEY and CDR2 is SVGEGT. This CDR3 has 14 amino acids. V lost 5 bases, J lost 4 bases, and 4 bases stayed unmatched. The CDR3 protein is CASSTGLAPDTQYF. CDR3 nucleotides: TGTGCCAGCAGTACGGGACTAGCCCCAGATACGCAGTATTTT.

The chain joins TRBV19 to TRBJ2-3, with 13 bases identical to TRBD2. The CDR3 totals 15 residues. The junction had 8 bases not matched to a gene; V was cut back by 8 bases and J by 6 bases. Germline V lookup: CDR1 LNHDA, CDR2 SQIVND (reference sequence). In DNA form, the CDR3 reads TGTGCCAGTGGCGGGACTAGCGGGGCCAGGGATACGCAGTATTTT. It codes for CASGGTSGARDTQYF.

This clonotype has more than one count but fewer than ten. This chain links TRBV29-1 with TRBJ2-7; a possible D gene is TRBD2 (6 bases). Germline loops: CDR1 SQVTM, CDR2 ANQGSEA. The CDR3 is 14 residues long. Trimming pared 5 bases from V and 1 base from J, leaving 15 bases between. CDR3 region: CSVQGTETSYEQYF. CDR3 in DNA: TGCAGCGTTCAAGGGACTGAGACGTCCTACGAGCAGTACTTC.

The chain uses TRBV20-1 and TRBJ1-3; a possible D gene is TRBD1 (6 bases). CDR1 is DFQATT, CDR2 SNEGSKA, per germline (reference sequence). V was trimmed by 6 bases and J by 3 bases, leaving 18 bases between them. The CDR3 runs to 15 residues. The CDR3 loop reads CSAHPGGAYGNTIYF. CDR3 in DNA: TGCAGTGCCCATCCCGGGGGCGCGTATGGAAACACCATATATTTT.

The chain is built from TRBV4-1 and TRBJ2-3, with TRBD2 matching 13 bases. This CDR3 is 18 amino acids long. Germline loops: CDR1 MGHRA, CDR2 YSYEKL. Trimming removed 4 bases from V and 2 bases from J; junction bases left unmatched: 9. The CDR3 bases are TGCGCCAGCAGCCGAGGGAGGGGACTAGCGGGACCCACAGATACGCAGTATTTT. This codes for CASSRGRGLAGPTDTQYF.

Here the CDR3 DNA reads TGTGCCAGCAGCTTGGCGGGAGGGCCTTTTGATACGCAGTATTTT. Amino acids: CASSLAGGPFDTQYF. This chain uses TRBV13 with TRBJ2-3, with 9 positions matching TRBD2. CDR3 length: 15 amino acids. V lost 3 bases to trimming and J lost 6 bases; unmatched junction nucleotides: 7. CDR1 and CDR2 (germline): PRHDT, FYEKMQ (reference sequence).

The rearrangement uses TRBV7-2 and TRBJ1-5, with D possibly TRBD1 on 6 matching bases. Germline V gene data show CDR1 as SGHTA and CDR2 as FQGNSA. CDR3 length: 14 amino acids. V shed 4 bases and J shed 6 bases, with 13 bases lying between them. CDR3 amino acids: CASSWGAGVQPQHF. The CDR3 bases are TGTGCCAGCAGCTGGGGGGCAGGGGTTCAGCCCCAGCATTTT.

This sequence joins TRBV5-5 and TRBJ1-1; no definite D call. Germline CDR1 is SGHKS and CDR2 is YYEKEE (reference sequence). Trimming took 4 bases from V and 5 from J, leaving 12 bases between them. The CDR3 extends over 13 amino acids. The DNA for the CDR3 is TGTGCCAGCAGCCGCACGGAAGGGACTGAAGCTTTCTTT. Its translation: CASSRTEGTEAFF.

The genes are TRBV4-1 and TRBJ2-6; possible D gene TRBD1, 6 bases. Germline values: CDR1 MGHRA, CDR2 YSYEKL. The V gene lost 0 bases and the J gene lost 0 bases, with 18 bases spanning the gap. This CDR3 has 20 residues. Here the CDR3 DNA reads TGCGCCAGCAGCCAAGACCAGGGGCGCAGGCGCTACTCTGGGGCCAACGTCCTGACTTTC. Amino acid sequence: CASSQDQGRRRYSGANVLTF.

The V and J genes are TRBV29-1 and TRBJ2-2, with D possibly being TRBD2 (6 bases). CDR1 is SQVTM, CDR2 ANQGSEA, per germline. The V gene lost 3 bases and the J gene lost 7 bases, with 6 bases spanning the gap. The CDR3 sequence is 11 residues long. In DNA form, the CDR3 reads TGCAGCGTTGACGGGGGCGGGGAGCTGTTTTTT. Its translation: CSVDGGGELFF.

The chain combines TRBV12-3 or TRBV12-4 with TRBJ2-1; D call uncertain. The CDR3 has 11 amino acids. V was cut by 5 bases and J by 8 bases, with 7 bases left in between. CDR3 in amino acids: CASSPSYEQFF. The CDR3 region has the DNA TGTGCCAGCAGTCCGAGCTATGAGCAGTTCTTC.

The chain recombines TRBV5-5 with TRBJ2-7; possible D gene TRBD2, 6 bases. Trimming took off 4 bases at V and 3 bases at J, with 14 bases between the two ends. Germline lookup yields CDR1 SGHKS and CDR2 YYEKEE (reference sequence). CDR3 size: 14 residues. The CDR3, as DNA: TGTGCCAGCAGCCCCTTGAGGCGGGACTACGAGCAGTACTTC. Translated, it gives CASSPLRRDYEQYF.

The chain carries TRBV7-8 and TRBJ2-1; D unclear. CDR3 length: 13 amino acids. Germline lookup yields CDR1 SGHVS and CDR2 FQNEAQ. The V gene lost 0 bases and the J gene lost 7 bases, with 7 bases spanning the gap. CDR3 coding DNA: TGTGCCAGCAGCTTAGCGGGGTTGAATGAGCAGTTCTTC. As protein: CASSLAGLNEQFF.

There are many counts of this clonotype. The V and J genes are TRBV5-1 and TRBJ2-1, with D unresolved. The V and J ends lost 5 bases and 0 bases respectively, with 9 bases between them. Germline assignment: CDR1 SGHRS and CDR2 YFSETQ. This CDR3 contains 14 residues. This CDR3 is CASSHKSSYNEQFF. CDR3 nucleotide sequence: TGCGCCAGCAGTCACAAAAGCTCCTACAATGAGCAGTTCTTC.

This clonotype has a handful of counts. The CDR3 here is CASSWGMGDEKLFF. The CDR3 coding sequence is TGTGCCAGCAGTTGGGGAATGGGGGATGAAAAACTGTTTTTT. V is TRBV12-3 or TRBV12-4 and J is TRBJ1-4; possible D gene TRBD1, 5 bases. V lost 4 bases and J 6 bases, leaving 12 bases between the germline ends. The CDR3 is 14 amino acids.

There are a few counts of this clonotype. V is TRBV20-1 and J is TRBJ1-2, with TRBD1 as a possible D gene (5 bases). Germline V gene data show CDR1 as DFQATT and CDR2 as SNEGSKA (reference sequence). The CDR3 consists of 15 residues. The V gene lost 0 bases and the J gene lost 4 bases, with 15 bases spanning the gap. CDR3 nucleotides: TGCAGTGCTAGAGATCGGCAGGGAGTTGGCTATGGCTACACCTTC. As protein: CSARDRQGVGYGYTF.

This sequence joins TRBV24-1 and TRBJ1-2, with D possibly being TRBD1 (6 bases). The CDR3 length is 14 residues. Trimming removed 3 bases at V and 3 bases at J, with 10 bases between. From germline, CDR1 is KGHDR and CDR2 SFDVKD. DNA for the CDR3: TGTGCCACCAGTGATCAGACAGGCCACTATGGCTACACCTTC. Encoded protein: CATSDQTGHYGYTF.

This CDR3 reads CASTHRQASGLPTTDTQYF. The DNA of the CDR3 is TGCGCCAGCACCCACCGGCAGGCTTCGGGACTACCTACCACAGATACGCAGTATTTT. The chain combines TRBV5-1 with TRBJ2-3, with TRBD2 matching 7 bases. Germline lookup yields CDR1 SGHRS and CDR2 YFSETQ. The V and J ends lost 6 bases and 2 bases, in that order; junction bases with no gene match: 21. The CDR3 is 19 amino acids. The full variable domain, with the rest looked up from reference TRBV5-1 and TRBJ2-3, is KAGVTQTPRYLIKTRGQQVTLSCSPISGHRSVSWYQQTPGQGLQFLFEYFSETQRNKGNFPGRFSGRQFSNSRSEMNVSTLELGDSALYLCASTHRQASGLPTTDTQYFGPGTRLTVL.

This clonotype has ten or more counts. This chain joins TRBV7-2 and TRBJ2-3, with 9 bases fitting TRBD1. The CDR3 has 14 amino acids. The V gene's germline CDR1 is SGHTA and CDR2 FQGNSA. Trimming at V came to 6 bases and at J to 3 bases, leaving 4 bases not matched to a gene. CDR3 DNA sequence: TGTGCCAGCAGTGGGACAGGGCGGACAGATACGCAGTATTTT. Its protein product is CASSGTGRTDTQYF.

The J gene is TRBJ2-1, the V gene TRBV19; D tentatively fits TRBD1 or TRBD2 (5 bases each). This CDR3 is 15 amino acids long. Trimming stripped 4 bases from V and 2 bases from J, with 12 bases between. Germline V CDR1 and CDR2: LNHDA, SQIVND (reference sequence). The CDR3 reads CASSTSQGAYNEQFF. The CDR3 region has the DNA TGTGCCAGTAGTACAAGCCAGGGAGCCTACAATGAGCAGTTCTTC.

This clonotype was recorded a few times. CDR3 DNA: TGCGCCAGCAGCTTGGACTTAGGGACAGGGACCCTGCGCTTGGACAATGAGCAGTTCTTC. This codes for CASSLDLGTGTLRLDNEQFF. The V gene is TRBV5-1, the J gene TRBJ2-1; 9 nucleotides align to TRBD1. The V gene's germline CDR1 is SGHRS and CDR2 YFSETQ. After removal of 0 bases from V and 5 bases from J, the junction contained 18 bases not matched to a gene. The CDR3 is 20 amino acids.

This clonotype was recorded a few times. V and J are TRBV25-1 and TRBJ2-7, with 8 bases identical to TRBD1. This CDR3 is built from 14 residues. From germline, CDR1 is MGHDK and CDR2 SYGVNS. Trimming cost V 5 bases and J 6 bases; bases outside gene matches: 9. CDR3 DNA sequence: TGTGCCAGCAGTCCCCTGACAGGGGCCGGCGAGCAGTACTTC. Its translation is CASSPLTGAGEQYF.

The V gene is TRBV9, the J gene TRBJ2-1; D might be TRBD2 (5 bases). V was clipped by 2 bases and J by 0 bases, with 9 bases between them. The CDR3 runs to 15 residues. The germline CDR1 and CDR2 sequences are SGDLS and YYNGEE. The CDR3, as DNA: TGTGCCAGCAGCGTCAGCGGAAGCTCCTACAATGAGCAGTTCTTC. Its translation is CASSVSGSSYNEQFF.